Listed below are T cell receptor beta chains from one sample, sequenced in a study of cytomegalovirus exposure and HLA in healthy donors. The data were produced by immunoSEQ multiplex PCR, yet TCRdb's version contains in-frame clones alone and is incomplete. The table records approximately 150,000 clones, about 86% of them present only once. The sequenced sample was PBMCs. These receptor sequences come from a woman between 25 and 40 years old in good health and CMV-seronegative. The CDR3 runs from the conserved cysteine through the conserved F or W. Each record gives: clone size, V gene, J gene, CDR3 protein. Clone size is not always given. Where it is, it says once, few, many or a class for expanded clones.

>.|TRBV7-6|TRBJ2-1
CASSSRQGANNEQFF
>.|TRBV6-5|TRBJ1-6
CASSYEGEVSPLHF
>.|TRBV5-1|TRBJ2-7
CASRPTLAGGSSYEQYF
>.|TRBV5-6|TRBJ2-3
CASSLWRGGTDTQYF
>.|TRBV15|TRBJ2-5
CATSRPDEGDGDRETQYF
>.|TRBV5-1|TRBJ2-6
CASSRVPGTGGANVLTF
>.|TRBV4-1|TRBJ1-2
CASSQTRIGERYGYTF
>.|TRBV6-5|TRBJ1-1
CASRPPQGDGAFF
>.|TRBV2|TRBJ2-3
CASSESRAWGTDTQYF
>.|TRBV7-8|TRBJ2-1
CASSLGVTVYPEYNEQFF
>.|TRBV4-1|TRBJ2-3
CASSQAPSGGTTDTQYF
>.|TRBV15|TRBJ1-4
CATSGQATNEKLFF
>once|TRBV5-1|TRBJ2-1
CASRPDSGGSGYEQFF
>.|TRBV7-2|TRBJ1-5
CASSLDPGVNQPQHF